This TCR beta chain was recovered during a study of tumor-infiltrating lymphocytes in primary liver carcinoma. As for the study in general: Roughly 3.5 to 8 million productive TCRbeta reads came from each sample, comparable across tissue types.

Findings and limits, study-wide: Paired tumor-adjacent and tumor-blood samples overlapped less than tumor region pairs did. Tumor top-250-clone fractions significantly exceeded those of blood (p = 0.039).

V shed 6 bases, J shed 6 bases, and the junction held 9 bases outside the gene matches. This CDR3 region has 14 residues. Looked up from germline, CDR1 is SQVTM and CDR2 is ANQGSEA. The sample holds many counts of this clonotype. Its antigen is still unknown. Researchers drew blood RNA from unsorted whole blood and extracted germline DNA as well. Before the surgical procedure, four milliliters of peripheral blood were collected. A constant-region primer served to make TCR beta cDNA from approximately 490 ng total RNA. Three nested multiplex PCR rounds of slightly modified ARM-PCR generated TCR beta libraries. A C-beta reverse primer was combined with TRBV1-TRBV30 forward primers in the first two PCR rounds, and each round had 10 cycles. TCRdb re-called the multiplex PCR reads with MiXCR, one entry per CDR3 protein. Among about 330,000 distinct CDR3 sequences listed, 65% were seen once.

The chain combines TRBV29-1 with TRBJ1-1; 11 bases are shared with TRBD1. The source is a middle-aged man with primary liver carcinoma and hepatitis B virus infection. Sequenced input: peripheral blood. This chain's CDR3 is CSVDRDRGIPEAFF. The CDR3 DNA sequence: TGCAGCGTCGACCGGGACAGGGGGATCCCTGAAGCTTTCTTT. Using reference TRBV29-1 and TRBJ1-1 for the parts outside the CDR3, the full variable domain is SAVISQKPSRDICQRGTSLTIQCQVDSQVTMMFWYRQQPGQSLTLIATANQGSEATYESGFVIDKFPISRPNLTFSTLTVSNMSPEDSSIYLCSVDRDRGIPEAFFGQGTRLTVV.